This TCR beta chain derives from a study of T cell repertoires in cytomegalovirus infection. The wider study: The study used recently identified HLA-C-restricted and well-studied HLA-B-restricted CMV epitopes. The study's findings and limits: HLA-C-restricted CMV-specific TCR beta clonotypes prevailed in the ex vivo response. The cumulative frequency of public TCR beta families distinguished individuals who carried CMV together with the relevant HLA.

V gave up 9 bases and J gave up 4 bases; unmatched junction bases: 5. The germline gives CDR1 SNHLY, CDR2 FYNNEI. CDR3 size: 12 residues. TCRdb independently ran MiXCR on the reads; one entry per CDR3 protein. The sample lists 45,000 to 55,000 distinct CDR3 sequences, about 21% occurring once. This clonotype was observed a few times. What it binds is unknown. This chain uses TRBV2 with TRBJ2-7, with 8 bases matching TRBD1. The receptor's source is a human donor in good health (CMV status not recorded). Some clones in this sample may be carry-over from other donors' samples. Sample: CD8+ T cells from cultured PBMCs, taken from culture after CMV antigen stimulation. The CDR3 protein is CARRDRNYEQYF. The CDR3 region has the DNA TGTGCCAGAAGGGACAGGAATTACGAGCAGTACTTC.